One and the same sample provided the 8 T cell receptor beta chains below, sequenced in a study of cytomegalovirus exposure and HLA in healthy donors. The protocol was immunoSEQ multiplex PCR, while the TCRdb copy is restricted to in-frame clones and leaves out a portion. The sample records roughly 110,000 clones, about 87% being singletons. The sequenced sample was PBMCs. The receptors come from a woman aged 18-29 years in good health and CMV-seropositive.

CDR3 bases: TGTGCCAGCAGGAGCGGGGGGGCAAACACCGGGGAGCTGTTTTTT. Protein product: CASRSGGANTGELFF. The rearrangement links TRBV6-5 to TRBJ2-2, with TRBD2 matching over 10 bases. Trimming cost V 6 bases and J 2 bases; bases outside gene matches: 3. This CDR3 comprises 15 residues. Germline V lookup: CDR1 MNHEY, CDR2 SVGAGI.

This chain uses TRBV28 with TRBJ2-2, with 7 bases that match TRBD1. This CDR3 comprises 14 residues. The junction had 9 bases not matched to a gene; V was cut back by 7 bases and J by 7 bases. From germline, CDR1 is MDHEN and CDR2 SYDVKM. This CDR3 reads CASITEGASGELFF. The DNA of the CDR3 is TGTGCCAGCATCACCGAGGGGGCCAGCGGGGAGCTGTTTTTT.

CDR3 in DNA: TGTGCCAGCAGCTTTAGTGCGGGTATGGATGAAAAACTGTTTTTT. It translates to CASSFSAGMDEKLFF. The chain combines TRBV7-9 with TRBJ1-4; D uncertain. Per the germline V gene, CDR1 is SEHNR and CDR2 is FQNEAQ (reference sequence). V was cut by 3 bases and J by 6 bases, with 14 bases left in between. This CDR3 is built from 15 residues.

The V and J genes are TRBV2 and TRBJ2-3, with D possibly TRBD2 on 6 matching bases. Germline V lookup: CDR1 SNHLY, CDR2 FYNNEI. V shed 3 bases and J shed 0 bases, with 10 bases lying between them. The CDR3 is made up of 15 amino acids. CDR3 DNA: TGTGCCAGCAGTGACCCGGGGGTGAGCACAGATACGCAGTATTTT. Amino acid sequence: CASSDPGVSTDTQYF.

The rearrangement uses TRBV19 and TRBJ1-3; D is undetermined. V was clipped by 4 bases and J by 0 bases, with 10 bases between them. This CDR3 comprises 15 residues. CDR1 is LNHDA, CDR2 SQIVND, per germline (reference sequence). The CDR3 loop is CASSNSVDSGNTIYF. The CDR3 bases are TGTGCCAGTAGTAACTCGGTAGACTCTGGAAACACCATATATTTT. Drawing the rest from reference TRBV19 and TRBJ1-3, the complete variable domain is DGGITQSPKYLFRKEGQNVTLSCEQNLNHDAMYWYRQDPGQGLRLIYYSQIVNDFQKGDIAEGYSVSREKKESFPLTVTSAQKNPTAFYLCASSNSVDSGNTIYFGEGSWLTVV.

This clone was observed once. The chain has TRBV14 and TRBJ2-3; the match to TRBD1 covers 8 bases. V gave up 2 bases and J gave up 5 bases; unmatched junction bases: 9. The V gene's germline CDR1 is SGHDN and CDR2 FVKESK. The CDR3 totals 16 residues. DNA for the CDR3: TGTGCCAGCAGCCAACTACAGGGGGAGACTCGAGATACGCAGTATTTT. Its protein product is CASSQLQGETRDTQYF.

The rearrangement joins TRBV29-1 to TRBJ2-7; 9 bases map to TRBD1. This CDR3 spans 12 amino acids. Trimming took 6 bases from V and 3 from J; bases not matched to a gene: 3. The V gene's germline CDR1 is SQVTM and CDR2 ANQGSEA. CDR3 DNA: TGCAGCGTCTGGGACAGGGACTACGAGCAGTACTTC. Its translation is CSVWDRDYEQYF.

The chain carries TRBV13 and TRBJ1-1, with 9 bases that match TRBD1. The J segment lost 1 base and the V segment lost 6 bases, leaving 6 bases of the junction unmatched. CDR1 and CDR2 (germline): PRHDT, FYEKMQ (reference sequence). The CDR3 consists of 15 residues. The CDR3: CASRRMGQGNTEAFF. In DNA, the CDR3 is TGTGCCAGCAGGCGTATGGGACAGGGGAACACTGAAGCTTTCTTT.